This T cell receptor beta chain was identified during a study of blood T cells in healthy people across ages. This CDR3 has 14 amino acids. Germline loops: CDR1 SGHVS, CDR2 FQNEAQ. V was pared by 1 base and J by 2 bases, with 8 bases between. Alongside a J-beta primer mix, a sample-barcoded 5' primer served in a second PCR lasting roughly 6 to 12 cycles. TCRdb itself ran the 5' RACE reads through MiXCR, one entry per CDR3 protein. The sample contains almost 1 million distinct CDR3 sequences, around 54% of which appear only once. This clonotype was sampled from a woman between 55 and 75 years old in good health. The chain carries TRBV7-8 and TRBJ1-1; the D is unclear. Source material: blood. In nucleotides, the CDR3 is TGTGCCAGCAGCTTAGGGACGATTAACACTGAAGCTTTCTTT. It codes for CASSLGTINTEAFF. The complete variable domain, with remaining parts taken from reference TRBV7-8 and TRBJ1-1, reads GAGVSQSPRYKVAKRGQDVALRCDPISGHVSLFWYQQALGQGPEFLTYFQNEAQLDKSGLPSDRFFAERPEGSVSTLKIQRTQQEDSAVYLCASSLGTINTEAFFGQGTRLTVV.